This T cell receptor beta chain emerged from a study of early T cells in non-severe SARS-CoV-2 infection. Study at large: The study sequenced bulk RNA from unsorted whole blood, with chains unpaired.

With 3 bases removed from V and 4 bases from J, the gap between germline ends came to 10 bases. The CDR3 loop spans 14 amino acids. The germline V gene has CDR1 KGHSH and CDR2 LQKENI. TCRdb redid the calling of the 5' RACE reads with MiXCR, one entry per CDR3 protein. This sample has tens of thousands of distinct CDR3 sequences, with roughly 5.8% found just once. This clonotype was counted at least ten times. The TCR was taken from an adult who was a healthcare worker with PCR-confirmed SARS-CoV-2 infection or an uninfected control (not recorded which). This rearrangement joins TRBV18 to TRBJ1-5, with D unresolved. Material: whole blood. The CDR3 here is CASSPLDENQPQHF. The CDR3 DNA reads TGTGCCAGCTCACCGCTAGACGAGAATCAGCCCCAGCATTTT.